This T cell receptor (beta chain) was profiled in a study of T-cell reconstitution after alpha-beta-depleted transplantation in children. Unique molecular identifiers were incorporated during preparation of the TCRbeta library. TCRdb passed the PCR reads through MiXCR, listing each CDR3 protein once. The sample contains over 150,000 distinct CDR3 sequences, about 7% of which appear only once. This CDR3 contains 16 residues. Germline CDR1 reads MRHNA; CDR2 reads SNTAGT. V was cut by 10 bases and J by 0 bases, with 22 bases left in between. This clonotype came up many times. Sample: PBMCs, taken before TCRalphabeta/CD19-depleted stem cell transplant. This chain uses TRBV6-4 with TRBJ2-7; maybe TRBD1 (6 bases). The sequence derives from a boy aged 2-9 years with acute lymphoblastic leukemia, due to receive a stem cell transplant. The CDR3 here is CATLTLNRVPSYEQYF. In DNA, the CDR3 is TGTGCCACCCTCACCCTCAACAGGGTACCCTCCTACGAGCAGTACTTC.